These 5 T cell receptor beta chains were all obtained from the same sample, sequenced in a study of T cell responses to AZD1222 COVID-19 vaccine. TCRdb keeps only in-frame clones here, not all; method: immunoSEQ multiplex PCR. The data hold some 150,000 clones, with 80% to 90% observed a single time. The input for sequencing was peripheral blood, taken on day 0 of AZD1222 vaccination. These receptors originate from an adult in good health.

The V and J genes are TRBV18 and TRBJ1-1; D gene unclear. Trimming removed 1 base from V and 0 bases from J, with 18 bases in between. The germline CDR1 and CDR2 sequences are KGHSH and LQKENI. The CDR3 loop spans 18 amino acids. CDR3 DNA: TGTGCCAGCTCACCACAGGCTGGGAAGCGATTCATGAACACTGAAGCTTTCTTT. Amino acid sequence: CASSPQAGKRFMNTEAFF.

This clone has a handful of counts. The chain recombines TRBV6-1 with TRBJ1-2; perhaps TRBD1 as D (6 bases). The length of the CDR3 is 14 residues. V was cut by 2 bases and J by 8 bases, with 15 bases left in between. The V gene's germline CDR1 is MNHNS and CDR2 SASEGT. The DNA for the CDR3 is TGTGCCAGCAGTGAAAGGAACAGGGTAGGCGGCTACACCTTC. It yields the protein CASSERNRVGGYTF.

The chain combines TRBV7-2 with TRBJ2-1; 10 bases are shared with TRBD1. Germline V CDR1 and CDR2: SGHTA, FQGNSA. CDR3 length: 14 residues. The trim removed 4 bases at V and 8 bases at J, leaving 5 bases unmatched. The chain's CDR3 is CASSSDRGGDEQFF. CDR3 coding DNA: TGTGCCAGCAGCTCGGACAGGGGGGGTGATGAGCAGTTCTTC.

This chain uses TRBV3-1 (or the pseudogene TRBV3-2) with TRBJ1-6; D is undetermined. V was trimmed by 0 bases and J by 6 bases, leaving 9 bases between them. CDR3 length: 15 residues. Germline CDR1 LGHDT, CDR2 YNNKEL (reference sequence). The CDR3 here is CASSQDGRSNSPLHF. DNA for the CDR3: TGTGCCAGCAGCCAAGATGGTCGCAGTAATTCACCCCTCCACTTT.

J is TRBJ1-2 and V is TRBV11-2; D is unclear. This CDR3 comprises 13 residues. V was trimmed by 5 bases and J by 5 bases, leaving 12 bases between them. Germline-derived CDR1 and CDR2 are SGHAT and FQNNGV. The chain's CDR3 is CASSPYAGYGYTF. The CDR3 bases are TGTGCCAGCAGCCCCTATGCGGGGTATGGCTACACCTTC. The complete variable domain, with remaining parts taken from reference TRBV11-2 and TRBJ1-2, reads EAGVAQSPRYKIIEKRQSVAFWCNPISGHATLYWYQQILGQGPKLLIQFQNNGVVDDSQLPKDRFSAERLKGVDSTLKIQPAKLEDSAVYLCASSPYAGYGYTFGSGTRLTVV.